These 17 T cell receptor beta chains were all obtained from the same sample, sequenced in a study of regulatory T cells in long-lasting Graves disease. The time point is: persistent/refractory GD, antithyroid drugs over 5 years with positive TRAb. After RNA was extracted from PBMCs, the TCR library was made from it. With iRepertoire HTBI primers and Arm-PCR of CDR3 regions, TCR beta libraries were built. TCRdb analysed the multiplex PCR reads with MiXCR anew, one entry per CDR3 protein. Of about 430,000 distinct CDR3 sequences listed, 20% to 25% were seen once; the top ten hold approximately 15%. The source was peripheral blood mononuclear cells (PBMCs), collected when the disease was refractory, from a patient treated with antithyroid drugs. The receptors originated from a female donor with Graves disease.

This clonotype was picked up many times. The V call is TRBV18, the J call TRBJ2-7; no firm D call. V was cut by 2 bases and J by 4 bases, with 6 bases left in between. Germline V gene lookup returns CDR1 KGHSH and CDR2 LQKENI. This CDR3 contains 12 residues. As DNA, the CDR3 is TGTGCCAGCTCACCAACTAAATACGAGCAGTACTTC. Its translation: CASSPTKYEQYF.

In its sample, this clonotype was seen many times. The chain couples TRBV27 to TRBJ2-2; no clear D. V was pared by 2 bases and J by 3 bases, with 16 bases between. This CDR3 is built from 17 residues. Germline CDR1 reads MNHEY; CDR2 reads SMNVEV (reference sequence). The CDR3 sequence is CASSLTTKDLDTGELFF. DNA for the CDR3: TGTGCCAGCAGTTTAACCACGAAGGACCTAGACACCGGGGAGCTGTTTTTT.

Worth noting for this clonotype: The junction and the germline gene differ at one end; a read error may be behind it. This chain uses TRBV20-1 with TRBJ2-5; maybe TRBD2 (7 bases). Germline V gene lookup returns CDR1 DFQATT and CDR2 SNEGSKA (reference sequence). The CDR3 length is 16 residues. The CDR3 reads CSARDLGGLGGETQYF. The CDR3 bases are TGCAGTGCCAGAGATCTCGGGGGGCTAGGGGGGGAGACCCAGTACTTC.

This clonotype has at least ten counts. This chain links TRBV28 with TRBJ2-7, with D possibly being TRBD2 (5 bases). Per the germline V gene, CDR1 is MDHEN and CDR2 is SYDVKM. The CDR3 sequence is 15 residues long. Trimming left V 1 base short and J 1 base short, with 11 bases between. CDR3 DNA sequence: TGTGCCAGCAGTTTATACCGGACTCAATCCTACGAGCAGTACTTC. This gives the protein CASSLYRTQSYEQYF.

This clonotype was recorded many times. The genes are TRBV27 and TRBJ2-7; 8 bases map to TRBD2. The CDR3 is 17 amino acids. Per germline, CDR1 MNHEY and CDR2 SMNVEV (reference sequence). With V trimmed by 5 bases and J by 5 bases, 17 bases remained unmatched. The CDR3 DNA reads as TGTGCCAGCAGTGGGAGATCTAGCGGGCGAAAGAGGGACGAGCAGTACTTC. Protein product: CASSGRSSGRKRDEQYF.

A few counts support this clonotype. The V gene is TRBV5-1, the J gene TRBJ2-5; D remains ambiguous. CDR1 is SGHRS and CDR2 is YFSETQ in the germline V gene. V lost 0 bases and J 2 bases, leaving 8 bases between the germline ends. This CDR3 has 14 amino acids. In DNA, the CDR3 is TGCGCCAGCAGCTTGGGCTCAGAACAAGAGACCCAGTACTTC. This codes for CASSLGSEQETQYF.

A single count supports this clonotype. CDR3 loop: CASSSSASYNEQFF. The CDR3 DNA follows: TGCGCCAGCAGCTCCAGTGCTTCCTACAATGAGCAGTTCTTC. This chain connects TRBV5-1 to TRBJ2-1; D is unclear. The CDR3 is 14 amino acids. V lost 3 bases and J 1 base, leaving 8 bases between the germline ends. Germline V gene lookup returns CDR1 SGHRS and CDR2 YFSETQ.

On this clonotype itself: This may be a read error, as it is one base from a much larger clone. The conserved phenylalanine or tryptophan is not found at the CDR3 terminus, so this likely reflects a read error. The genes are TRBV11-2 and TRBJ2-1, with D hard to call. The V gene lost 1 base and the J gene lost 6 bases, with 7 bases spanning the gap. This CDR3 has 13 amino acids. CDR1 and CDR2 (germline): SGHAT, FQNNGV. CDR3 DNA sequence: TGTGCCAGCAGCTTAGTTAGCATCAATGAGCAGTTCTCC. It encodes CASSLVSINEQFS.

Ten or more counts support this clonotype. The genes are TRBV12-3 or TRBV12-4 and TRBJ2-2, with D uncertain. CDR3 length: 16 amino acids. V lost 5 bases and J lost 1, with 14 bases in between. CDR3 coding DNA: TGTGCCAGCAGTGCCCCCGGCGGAAAGAACACCGGGGAGCTGTTTTTT. Its translation: CASSAPGGKNTGELFF.

Ten or more counts support this clonotype. The V gene is TRBV6-1, the J gene TRBJ2-7; D tentatively reads TRBD1 or TRBD2 (5 bases each). Germline-derived CDR1 and CDR2 are MNHNS and SASEGT. With 6 bases removed from V and 6 bases from J, the gap between germline ends came to 24 bases. CDR3 size: 16 residues. The CDR3 bases are TGTGCCAGCAGCACAACCGGGATATGGGGGATATCCGAGCAGTACTTC. Its protein is CASSTTGIWGISEQYF.

This rearrangement joins TRBV5-1 to TRBJ2-1; 7 bases line up with TRBD2. The germline V gene has CDR1 SGHRS and CDR2 YFSETQ. This CDR3 is 14 amino acids long. The junction had 4 bases not matched to a gene; V was cut back by 0 bases and J by 7 bases. The DNA of the CDR3 is TGCGCCAGCAGCTTGGGGGACTATCGGAATGAGCAGTTCTTC. Protein sequence: CASSLGDYRNEQFF. The entire variable domain, with the rest obtained from reference TRBV5-1 and TRBJ2-1, is as follows: KAGVTQTPRYLIKTRGQQVTLSCSPISGHRSVSWYQQTPGQGLQFLFEYFSETQRNKGNFPGRFSGRQFSNSRSEMNVSTLELGDSALYLCASSLGDYRNEQFFGPGTRLTVL.

In regard to this clonotype: A clone one base away is much larger, so this may be a read error. The rearrangement joins TRBV6-1 to TRBJ2-5, with D tentatively TRBD1 (6 bases). The V and J ends lost 8 bases and 0 bases respectively, with 16 bases between them. Germline loops: CDR1 MNHNS, CDR2 SASEGT. The CDR3 sequence is 15 residues long. CDR3 region: CASRQTTGYQETQYF. The CDR3 DNA sequence: TGTGCCAGCCGTCAAACAACAGGGTACCAAGAGACCCAGTACTTC.

This chain links TRBV7-6 with TRBJ2-5; the match to TRBD2 covers 9 bases. The ends lost 1 base at V and 0 bases at J; junction bases unmatched: 3. Germline-derived CDR1 and CDR2 are SGHVS and FNYEAQ. This CDR3 contains 16 residues. This CDR3 reads CASSLVRGRDQETQYF. In DNA, the CDR3 is TGTGCCAGCAGCTTAGTACGCGGGAGGGACCAAGAGACCCAGTACTTC.

The sample holds many counts of this clonotype. The genes are TRBV30 and TRBJ1-1; D call uncertain. Germline V gene sequence: CDR1 GTSNPN, CDR2 SVGIG (reference sequence). Trimming pared 0 bases from V and 1 base from J, leaving 6 bases between. This CDR3 is built from 13 residues. The CDR3 nucleotides are TGTGCCTGGAGTGTCGCAGGGAACACTGAAGCTTTCTTT. Its protein product is CAWSVAGNTEAFF. The full variable domain, with the rest looked up from reference TRBV30 and TRBJ1-1, is SQTIHQWPATLVQPVGSPLSLECTVEGTSNPNLYWYRQAAGRGLQLLFYSVGIGQISSEVPQNLSASRPQDRQFILSSKKLLLSDSGFYLCAWSVAGNTEAFFGQGTRLTVV.

V and J are TRBV28 and TRBJ2-3; 9 positions match TRBD2. CDR1 and CDR2 (germline): MDHEN, SYDVKM. This CDR3 is 15 amino acids long. J gave up 6 bases and V 5 bases, and 9 bases lay outside the gene matches. CDR3 nucleotide sequence: TGTGCCAGCAGTGGAGCGGGAGGATTGGACGATACGCAGTATTTT. Residues: CASSGAGGLDDTQYF.

The sample holds a few counts of this clonotype. The chain joins TRBV5-1 to TRBJ2-7; D is perhaps TRBD2 (5 bases). Germline assignment: CDR1 SGHRS and CDR2 YFSETQ. This CDR3 contains 15 residues. The V end lost 0 bases, the J end lost 2 bases, and 12 bases lay between the germline ends. For the CDR3, the DNA is TGCGCCAGCAGCTTGGGAGGGTTAGGTGCCTACGAGCAGTACTTC. The encoded protein is CASSLGGLGAYEQYF.

This clonotype was detected ten times or more. The rearrangement joins TRBV16 to TRBJ1-4, with 7 bases fitting TRBD1. Germline CDR1 reads KGHSY; CDR2 reads FQNENV. The CDR3 has 16 amino acids. The V segment lost 3 bases and the J segment 8 bases; nucleotides outside the gene matches: 12. The CDR3 spells CASSQPEGAHMEKLFF. The CDR3 DNA reads as TGTGCCAGCAGCCAGCCAGAGGGGGCCCATATGGAAAAACTGTTTTTT.